These 17 T cell receptor beta chains share one sample of origin, sequenced in a study of blood T cell repertoires in COVID-19. Produced via immunoSEQ multiplex PCR; TCRdb's table is partial and in-frame only. This table holds some 120,000 clones, 84% found once. The sequencing sample was made of peripheral blood. Receptors originate from a human donor in a cohort sampled during active COVID-19.

The chain is built from TRBV7-9 and TRBJ2-6; 8 bases are shared with TRBD1. Germline V CDR1 and CDR2: SEHNR, FQNEAQ (reference sequence). V dropped 5 bases and J dropped 2; count of bases not matched to a gene: 14. CDR3 length: 19 amino acids. The CDR3 reads CASSRITGTGGPGANVLTF. In nucleotides, the CDR3 is TGTGCCAGCAGCCGTATCACCGGGACAGGAGGACCTGGGGCCAACGTCCTGACTTTC.

This clone came up a few times. V and J are TRBV5-8 and TRBJ1-2; the D gene is possibly TRBD1 (6 bases). This CDR3 contains 13 residues. V lost 4 bases to trimming and J lost 4 bases, with 11 bases between them. From germline, CDR1 is SGHTS and CDR2 YDEGEE. The CDR3 here is CASSPLDSYGYTF. The CDR3 DNA reads as TGTGCCAGCAGCCCATTGGACAGCTATGGCTACACCTTC.

The chain uses TRBV11-3 and TRBJ2-1; D is uncertain. Germline-derived CDR1 and CDR2 are SGHNT and YENEEA. The CDR3 sequence is 14 residues long. The V end lost 1 base, the J end lost 9 bases, and 13 bases lay between the germline ends. The DNA for the CDR3 is TGTGCCAGCAGCTTAGTGGGCAGGTCCAGTGAGCAGTTCTTC. Amino acids: CASSLVGRSSEQFF.

The genes are TRBV27 and TRBJ2-7; 9 bases agree with TRBD1. Germline lookup yields CDR1 MNHEY and CDR2 SMNVEV (reference sequence). There are 16 residues in the CDR3. With V trimmed by 5 bases and J by 2 bases, 10 bases remained unmatched. CDR3 loop: CASSLSSGTGTYEQYF. In DNA, the CDR3 is TGTGCCAGCAGTCTCTCCTCCGGGACAGGGACCTACGAGCAGTACTTC.

This clone was counted only a few times. This chain joins TRBV5-1 and TRBJ2-3, with D uncertain. Germline values: CDR1 SGHRS, CDR2 YFSETQ. V shed 0 bases and J shed 0 bases, with 5 bases lying between them. The CDR3 sequence is 14 residues long. The CDR3 nucleotides read TGCGCCAGCAGCTTGGCCACTAGCACAGATACGCAGTATTTT. Translation: CASSLATSTDTQYF.

The chain uses TRBV6-5 and TRBJ2-7, with 9 bases aligning to TRBD1. This CDR3 comprises 13 residues. From germline, CDR1 is MNHEY and CDR2 SVGAGI. The trim removed 2 bases at V and 12 bases at J, leaving 8 bases unmatched. CDR3 sequence: CASSYMPGTGSYF. DNA of the CDR3: TGTGCCAGCAGTTACATGCCCGGGACAGGGTCGTACTTC.

The V call is TRBV4-1, the J call TRBJ2-1; no firm D call. This CDR3 spans 13 amino acids. Germline CDR1 and CDR2: MGHRA and YSYEKL. V lost 5 bases and J lost 7, with 12 bases in between. CDR3 sequence: CASSSGSGNEQFF. The DNA for the CDR3 is TGCGCCAGCAGCTCAGGCTCTGGGAATGAGCAGTTCTTC.

The chain employs TRBV7-2 and TRBJ1-5; D remains unclear. CDR3 size: 14 residues. The germline V gene encodes CDR1 SGHTA and CDR2 FQGNSA. V lost 1 base and J 3 bases, leaving 7 bases between the germline ends. In DNA form, the CDR3 reads TGTGCCAGCAGCTTAGTCAACTTCAATCAGCCCCAGCATTTT. Its translation is CASSLVNFNQPQHF.

The chain combines TRBV7-6 with TRBJ2-1; a weak D match, TRBD1 (6 bases). Germline V gene lookup returns CDR1 SGHVS and CDR2 FNYEAQ. The CDR3 covers 15 residues. The V gene lost 3 bases and the J gene lost 6 bases, with 15 bases spanning the gap. CDR3 amino acids: CASSFNDRLINEQFF. The CDR3 DNA reads TGTGCCAGCAGCTTCAACGACAGGCTAATCAATGAGCAGTTCTTC. The variable domain in full, with the rest retrieved from reference TRBV7-6 and TRBJ2-1, is GAGVSQSPRYKVTKRGQDVALRCDPISGHVSLYWYRQALGQGPEFLTYFNYEAQQDKSGLPNDRFSAERPEGSISTLTIQRTEQRDSAMYRCASSFNDRLINEQFFGPGTRLTVL.

This rearrangement joins TRBV7-9 to TRBJ1-2, with D perhaps matching TRBD1 (6 bases). The V end was cut by 5 bases, the J end by 5 bases, with 12 bases between. The CDR3 extends over 13 amino acids. Germline V CDR1 and CDR2: SEHNR, FQNEAQ (reference sequence). The CDR3 region is CASSPITGYGYTF. CDR3 coding DNA: TGTGCCAGCAGCCCAATTACAGGGTATGGCTACACCTTC. Full variable domain (rest looked up from reference TRBV7-9 and TRBJ1-2): DTGVSQNPRHKITKRGQNVTFRCDPISEHNRLYWYRQTLGQGPEFLTYFQNEAQLEKSRLLSDRFSAERPKGSFSTLEIQRTEQGDSAMYLCASSPITGYGYTFGSGTRLTVV.

The V call is TRBV6-1, the J call TRBJ1-1, with a weak D call TRBD1 (5 bases). The CDR3 is 13 amino acids. Germline CDR1 and CDR2: MNHNS and SASEGT. The germline V and J ends were trimmed by 2 bases and 10 bases, with 14 bases remaining between them. CDR3 bases: TGTGCCAGCAGTGAATACCGGACAAGTTCAGCTTTCTTT. The encoded protein is CASSEYRTSSAFF.

The chain combines TRBV5-1 with TRBJ2-5; D remains ambiguous. The CDR3 is 14 amino acids. The V end lost 0 bases, the J end lost 1 base, and 7 bases lay between the germline ends. The V gene's germline CDR1 is SGHRS and CDR2 YFSETQ. For the CDR3, the DNA is TGCGCCAGCAGCTTGGGTAGATTCCAAGAGACCCAGTACTTC. This codes for CASSLGRFQETQYF.

The rearrangement uses TRBV15 and TRBJ1-2, with D perhaps matching TRBD1 (6 bases). V lost 3 bases and J lost 8, with 16 bases in between. The CDR3 extends over 14 amino acids. The V gene's germline CDR1 is LNHNV and CDR2 YYDKDF (reference sequence). The CDR3 is CATSSKAGAGGYTF. The CDR3 DNA reads TGTGCCACCAGCAGCAAAGCGGGGGCGGGGGGCTACACCTTC.

V gene TRBV6-6 combines with J gene TRBJ2-3; D is unresolved. The CDR3 sequence is 13 residues long. V shed 0 bases and J shed 7 bases, with 8 bases lying between them. Per the germline V gene, CDR1 is MNHNY and CDR2 is SVGAGI (reference sequence). The CDR3 here is CASSYSTENTQYF. CDR3 in DNA: TGTGCCAGCAGTTACTCGACTGAAAATACGCAGTATTTT.

This chain uses TRBV5-6 with TRBJ2-1, with TRBD1 identical over 10 bases. The CDR3 extends over 15 amino acids. The V gene's germline CDR1 is SGHDT and CDR2 YYEEEE. V shed 4 bases, J shed 4 bases, and the junction held 5 bases outside the gene matches. For the CDR3, the DNA is TGTGCCAGCAGCGGGACAGGGGTCCCTTACAATGAGCAGTTCTTC. Protein product: CASSGTGVPYNEQFF.

The gene calls are TRBV4-2 and TRBJ2-2; 7 bases fit TRBD1. Germline assignment: CDR1 LGHNA and CDR2 YNFKEQ. The V gene end was trimmed by 0 bases and the J gene end by 3 bases; junction bases not matched to a gene: 4. CDR3 length: 16 amino acids. The CDR3 coding sequence is TGTGCCAGCAGCCAAGATGAAGGGGGCGACACCGGGGAGCTGTTTTTT. Protein sequence: CASSQDEGGDTGELFF.

CDR3 loop: CASSATVFSYEQYF. CDR3 nucleotides: TGTGCCAGCAGCGCGACAGTTTTCTCCTACGAGCAGTACTTC. The chain couples TRBV9 to TRBJ2-7; TRBD1 is a possible D gene (5 bases). Trimming pared 3 bases from V and 0 bases from J, leaving 10 bases between. The CDR3 consists of 14 residues. Germline-derived CDR1 and CDR2 are SGDLS and YYNGEE.